These T cell receptor beta chains were read from a single sample in a study of T cell responses to AZD1222 COVID-19 vaccine. Using immunoSEQ multiplex PCR, the repertoire was profiled, and TCRdb retains in-frame clones only, with some absent. The sample carries about 130,000 clones, nearly 90% recorded once. The sample here was peripheral blood, taken 28 days after the second AZD1222 dose. The receptors derive from an adult who received the AZD1222 COVID-19 vaccine. CDR3s include the opening cysteine and the closing phenylalanine or tryptophan. A D gene is named only where the DNA matches it firmly. Clone size is stated in some rows and not others, as once, few, many or a class when expanded.

v_gene	d_gene	abundance	j_gene	CDR3nt	CDR3aa
TRBV18	NA	NA	TRBJ1-1	TGTGCCAGCTCACCACCCCAGACTTGGAACACTGAAGCTTTCTTT	CASSPPQTWNTEAFF
TRBV6-1	NA	NA	TRBJ1-1	TGTGCCAGCAGTGAATGGGGGTACACTGAAGCTTTCTTT	CASSEWGYTEAFF
TRBV30	TRBD1	NA	TRBJ2-7	TGTGCCTGGAGTGGACCCGGGACAGGCTCCTACGAGCAGTACTTC	CAWSGPGTGSYEQYF
TRBV30	NA	NA	TRBJ2-7	TGTGCCTGGAGCCTCCGTGGGTACGAGCAGTACTTC	CAWSLRGYEQYF
TRBV28	NA	NA	TRBJ1-2	TGTGCCAGCAGTTCGCACGGGTCAACTAGCGGCTACACCTTC	CASSSHGSTSGYTF
TRBV3-1/TRBV3-2	NA	NA	TRBJ1-5	TGTGCCAGCAGCCTCGGGGGGGGGTATAGCAATCAGCCCCAGCATTTT	CASSLGGGYSNQPQHF
TRBV5-4	NA	NA	TRBJ2-1	TGTGCCAGCAGCTCGAGGACAGGACTACTCAATGAGCAGTTCTTC	CASSSRTGLLNEQFF
TRBV5-1	TRBD2	NA	TRBJ2-1	TGCGCCAGCAGCTTGGCCGGTACTAGCGATGAGCAGTTCTTC	CASSLAGTSDEQFF
TRBV5-6	NA	once	TRBJ1-1	TGTGCCAGCAGCGCGGTGATGAACACTGAAGCTTTCTTT	CASSAVMNTEAFF
TRBV9	NA	NA	TRBJ1-5	TGTGCCAGCAGCGTAGGGTCAGGTGATGGGCCCCAGCATTTT	CASSVGSGDGPQHF
TRBV2	NA	NA	TRBJ2-7	TGTGCCAGCCGGGCGTTCTACGAGCAGTACTTC	CASRAFYEQYF
TRBV5-1	NA	NA	TRBJ1-6	TGCGCCAGCAGCCCCACGGGGGTTAATTCACCCCTCCACTTT	CASSPTGVNSPLHF
TRBV3-1/TRBV3-2	TRBD2	once	TRBJ2-7	TGTGCCAGCAGCCAAGATCTTTTCCTAGCGGGAGGTTTTTCCTACGAGCAGTACTTC	CASSQDLFLAGGFSYEQYF
TRBV7-2	NA	once	TRBJ2-1	TGTGCCAGCAGCGCACAGGGTTTCGCCTACAATGAGCAGTTCTTC	CASSAQGFAYNEQFF
TRBV3-1/TRBV3-2	NA	once	TRBJ1-1	TGTGCCAGCTCCCAAGGCGGAATTGGCACTGAAGCTTTCTTT	CASSQGGIGTEAFF
TRBV27	TRBD2	NA	TRBJ2-5	TGTGCCAGCAGTCTTCTTCCCGGGAGGGCCGCCCAAGAGACCCAGTACTTC	CASSLLPGRAAQETQYF
TRBV19	NA	NA	TRBJ2-5	TGTGCCAGTAGTATAGTAGGGAGGGAGACCCAGTACTTC	CASSIVGRETQYF
TRBV6-5	NA	once	TRBJ1-2	TGTGCCAGCAACGGACACGACCTCCTCTATGGCTACACCTTC	CASNGHDLLYGYTF
TRBV5-1	TRBD1	NA	TRBJ1-2	TGCGCCAGCAGTGGAGAGAGTGGACAGGGGGTTAACTATGGCTACACCTTC	CASSGESGQGVNYGYTF
TRBV30	NA	NA	TRBJ1-2	TGTGCCTGGAGTAACCAAGGATTGTATGGCTACACCTTC	CAWSNQGLYGYTF
TRBV30	NA	NA	TRBJ2-1	TGTGCCTCTCAGGGGTCGGTGACGGATGAGCAGTTCTTC	CASQGSVTDEQFF
TRBV1	NA	NA	TRBJ1-2	TGCACCAGCAGCCTTCACGGCCATGGCTACACCTTC	CTSSLHGHGYTF
TRBV2	NA	NA	TRBJ1-5	TGTGCCAGCAGCCCGACCCTCGAGGGCAATCAGCCCCAGCATTTT	CASSPTLEGNQPQHF